The clone carrying this T cell receptor beta chain was detected only a few times. Its antigen is currently unknown. Germline lookup yields CDR1 DFQATT and CDR2 SNEGSKA (reference sequence). Trimming took off 7 bases at V and 4 bases at J, with 11 bases between the two ends. This CDR3 has 12 residues. The TCR beta CDR3 regions underwent amplification using RNA transcripts as the source. When the TCR CDR3 underwent first-round RT-PCR, the HTBI primer set was used. TCRdb fed the multiplex PCR reads into MiXCR, producing one record per CDR3 protein. The table lists more than 650,000 distinct CDR3 sequences, 14% of them singletons. The data derive from a study of T cells in Graves' hyperthyroidism and ophthalmopathy. The study's findings and limits: The model anticipated ophthalmopathy a median about six months pre-onset.

J is TRBJ2-1 and V is TRBV20-1; no clear D gene. Input material: blood. The sequence was obtained from a woman between 18 and 29 years old with Graves' hyperthyroidism. CDR3 sequence reads: CSVLFPYNEQFF. In DNA form, the CDR3 reads TGCAGTGTCTTATTCCCGTACAATGAGCAGTTCTTC.